The 29 T cell receptor beta chains listed next were all sequenced from one sample in a study of blood T cell repertoires in COVID-19. Data came from immunoSEQ multiplex PCR; TCRdb stores just in-frame clones and leaves some out. The sample gives 200,000 to 250,000 clones, approximately 84% of which show up once; around 2% is in the top ten. Sequencing was carried out using peripheral blood. Receptors were obtained from a woman over 75 with acute or convalescent COVID-19.

The chain combines TRBV7-3 with TRBJ2-3; no clear D. This CDR3 comprises 14 residues. Germline V gene data show CDR1 as SGHTA and CDR2 as FQGTGA. V was clipped by 5 bases and J by 0 bases, with 9 bases between them. The CDR3 region is CASSPSSSTDTQYF. In nucleotides, the CDR3 is TGTGCCAGCAGCCCAAGCTCTAGCACAGATACGCAGTATTTT.

The rearrangement links TRBV2 to TRBJ1-4; 9 bases are shared with TRBD1. The germline V gene encodes CDR1 SNHLY and CDR2 FYNNEI. After removal of 6 bases from V and 0 bases from J, the junction contained 2 bases not matched to a gene. The CDR3 is made up of 15 amino acids. The CDR3 loop reads CASSRQGATNEKLFF. The CDR3 DNA is TGTGCCAGCAGCCGACAGGGGGCAACTAATGAAAAACTGTTTTTT.

The V gene is TRBV20-1, the J gene TRBJ2-1; unclear D gene. Trimming left V 3 bases short and J 6 bases short, with 9 bases between. This CDR3 is built from 12 residues. Germline loops: CDR1 DFQATT, CDR2 SNEGSKA (reference sequence). CDR3 sequence: CSASWSSNEQFF. CDR3 DNA sequence: TGCAGTGCTAGTTGGAGCTCCAATGAGCAGTTCTTC.

The rearrangement links TRBV2 to TRBJ2-1; a weak D match, TRBD2 (5 bases). This CDR3 has 15 residues. The V gene lost 4 bases and the J gene lost 0 bases, with 10 bases spanning the gap. CDR1 and CDR2 (germline): SNHLY, FYNNEI. CDR3 sequence (DNA): TGTGCCAGCAGTGCGGACTCGAACTCCTACAATGAGCAGTTCTTC. Translating gives CASSADSNSYNEQFF.

The rearrangement uses TRBV24-1 and TRBJ2-1, with 10 bases aligning to TRBD2. The CDR3 consists of 16 residues. CDR1 KGHDR and CDR2 SFDVKD come from the germline V gene. Trimming cost V 9 bases and J 3 bases; bases outside gene matches: 10. In nucleotides, the CDR3 is TGTGCCACCCAGGGGTGGGAGCGGGAGGGCTACAATGAGCAGTTCTTC. It codes for CATQGWEREGYNEQFF.

The J gene is TRBJ2-5, the V gene TRBV6-5; no clear D. With 6 bases removed from V and 5 bases from J, the gap between germline ends came to 10 bases. Germline CDR1 is MNHEY and CDR2 is SVGAGI. This CDR3 comprises 12 residues. CDR3 DNA: TGTGCCAGCAGGCGAGACACGGAGACCCAGTACTTC. Translating gives CASRRDTETQYF.

The gene calls are TRBV6-6 and TRBJ1-1; D gene ambiguous. Germline assignment: CDR1 MNHNY and CDR2 SVGAGI (reference sequence). Trimming stripped 0 bases from V and 8 bases from J, with 7 bases between. The CDR3 is 12 amino acids. The CDR3 here is CASSYSQSEAFF. The CDR3 DNA follows: TGTGCCAGCAGTTACTCGCAAAGCGAAGCTTTCTTT.

This sequence joins TRBV5-4 and TRBJ2-1; D may be TRBD2 (5 bases). The ends were cut back, 0 bases at V and 1 base at J, with 11 bases in the middle. This CDR3 spans 16 amino acids. Germline assignment: CDR1 SGHNT and CDR2 YYREEE (reference sequence). The CDR3 DNA reads as TGTGCCAGCAGCTTGGCCGGACTCCGTTCCTACAATGAGCAGTTCTTC. Translating it yields CASSLAGLRSYNEQFF.

This rearrangement joins TRBV5-8 to TRBJ1-6; weak D call: TRBD1 (5 bases). Looked up from germline, CDR1 is SGHTS and CDR2 is YDEGEE. The CDR3 spans 14 residues. The V end was cut by 7 bases, the J end by 0 bases, with 8 bases between. CDR3 nucleotide sequence: TGTGCCAGCGTGGGGGGCTCCTATAATTCACCCCTCCACTTT. This gives the protein CASVGGSYNSPLHF.

As regards this clone: One end of the junction is discordant with germline, which a read error may explain. V usage is TRBV7-2 and J usage is TRBJ2-5; 16 bases map to TRBD2. Germline assignment: CDR1 SGHTA and CDR2 FQGNSA. CDR3 length: 13 residues. DNA of the CDR3: TGTGCCAGCAGCGTGGGGACTAGCGGGGGGGTAAACTTC. Its translation is CASSVGTSGGVNF. Full variable domain (rest looked up from reference TRBV7-2 and TRBJ2-5): GAGVSQSPSNKVTEKGKDVELRCDPISGHTALYWYRQSLGQGLEFLIYFQGNSAPDKSGLPSDRFSAERTGGSVSTLTIQRTQQEDSAVYLCASSVGTSGGVNFGPGTRLLVL.

The chain links TRBV28 to TRBJ2-1; the match to TRBD2 covers 10 bases. Germline trimming cut 8 bases from V and 10 bases from J; bases unmatched to any gene: 17. This CDR3 region has 16 residues. Germline loops: CDR1 MDHEN, CDR2 SYDVKM. In DNA, the CDR3 is TGTGCCAGCTCTCAATCCGCTAGCGGGAGAGGTGGGGAGCAGTTCTTC. Translating it yields CASSQSASGRGGEQFF.

In nucleotides, the CDR3 is TGTGCCAGCAGTGTGGCGGGGGTCACCGCTTTCTTT. This gives the protein CASSVAGVTAFF. The chain has TRBV2 and TRBJ1-1; D may be TRBD1 (5 bases). Looked up from germline, CDR1 is SNHLY and CDR2 is FYNNEI. The CDR3 spans 12 residues. Trimming shortened V by 4 bases and J by 11 bases, and 14 bases separated the two germline ends.

This chain links TRBV5-4 with TRBJ1-2; possible D gene TRBD1, 6 bases. V was trimmed by 4 bases and J by 4 bases, leaving 14 bases between them. The germline CDR1 and CDR2 sequences are SGHNT and YYREEE (reference sequence). This CDR3 comprises 14 residues. CDR3 loop: CASSRMTGFYGYTF. The CDR3 region has the DNA TGTGCCAGCAGCCGAATGACAGGTTTCTATGGCTACACCTTC.

The V call is TRBV20-1, the J call TRBJ1-2; D gene ambiguous. This CDR3 contains 11 residues. V shed 3 bases and J shed 1 base, with 3 bases lying between them. From germline, CDR1 is DFQATT and CDR2 SNEGSKA (reference sequence). CDR3 bases: TGCAGTGCTAGTCTTAACTATGGCTACACCTTC. Amino acids: CSASLNYGYTF.

The chain has TRBV19 and TRBJ1-2; TRBD1 aligns across 9 bases. V dropped 1 base and J dropped 5; count of bases not matched to a gene: 14. CDR1 is LNHDA and CDR2 is SQIVND in the germline V gene (reference sequence). The length of the CDR3 is 18 residues. The CDR3 loop is CASSIVRTGVSLGYGYTF. CDR3 in DNA: TGTGCCAGTAGTATAGTCCGGACAGGGGTTAGTCTAGGATATGGCTACACCTTC.

This clone showed up just once. The CDR3 loop is CASSLTGWGTEAFF. CDR3 sequence (DNA): TGCGCCAGCAGCTTAACAGGGTGGGGCACTGAAGCTTTCTTT. The rearrangement joins TRBV5-1 to TRBJ1-1; perhaps TRBD1 as D (6 bases). V lost 2 bases and J 4 bases, leaving 12 bases between the germline ends. The CDR3 runs 14 residues. Germline CDR1 reads SGHRS; CDR2 reads YFSETQ.

This rearrangement joins TRBV20-1 to TRBJ2-5; 9 nucleotides line up with TRBD2. The CDR3 spans 17 residues. The J segment lost 0 bases and the V segment lost 3 bases, leaving 11 bases of the junction unmatched. From germline, CDR1 is DFQATT and CDR2 SNEGSKA (reference sequence). CDR3 in DNA: TGCAGTGCTAGTATGTCCAGCGGGAGGACCTACCAAGAGACCCAGTACTTC. It yields the protein CSASMSSGRTYQETQYF.

In nucleotides, the CDR3 is TGTGCCAGCAGCCATAGCGGGAGCCCCTACGAGCAGTACTTC. Translating it yields CASSHSGSPYEQYF. The V gene is TRBV7-9, the J gene TRBJ2-7; 9 bases match TRBD2. The CDR3 length is 14 residues. Germline CDR1 is SEHNR and CDR2 is FQNEAQ (reference sequence). V lost 5 bases, J lost 2 bases, and 4 bases stayed unmatched.

V and J are TRBV7-3 and TRBJ2-3; tentatively, D is TRBD1 (6 bases). CDR1 SGHTA and CDR2 FQGTGA come from the germline V gene. This CDR3 has 12 amino acids. V lost 5 bases and J lost 14, with 17 bases in between. Written as DNA, the CDR3 is TGTGCCAGCAGCCCCACGTCTGGGGGCATGTATTTT. It codes for CASSPTSGGMYF.

This sequence joins TRBV4-3 and TRBJ2-1; no reliable D call. CDR3 length: 14 amino acids. Trimming removed 0 bases from V and 8 bases from J, with 11 bases in between. Germline V gives CDR1 LGHNA, CDR2 YSLEER. CDR3 residues: CASSQELTSDEQFF. DNA of the CDR3: TGCGCCAGCAGCCAAGAACTAACCTCTGATGAGCAGTTCTTC.

V usage is TRBV6-1 and J usage is TRBJ2-1; 11 bases match TRBD1. There are 15 residues in the CDR3. V shed 9 bases, J shed 2 bases, and the junction held 6 bases outside the gene matches. Germline V lookup: CDR1 MNHNS, CDR2 SASEGT. The CDR3 coding sequence is TGTGCCAGTAATCCGGGACAGGGGGCCTACAATGAGCAGTTCTTC. This encodes CASNPGQGAYNEQFF.

The V call is TRBV4-1, the J call TRBJ2-2, with D possibly being TRBD2 (6 bases). The CDR3 totals 16 residues. Germline V gene lookup returns CDR1 MGHRA and CDR2 YSYEKL. Trimming removed 1 base from V and 2 bases from J, with 11 bases in between. The CDR3 DNA reads as TGCGCCAGCAGCCAAGGGCTAGCGCAAAACACCGGGGAGCTGTTTTTT. Amino acids: CASSQGLAQNTGELFF.

This chain joins TRBV7-7 and TRBJ2-3, with 15 nucleotides matching TRBD2. The CDR3 is 16 residues long. Unmatched junction bases numbered 4, after V lost 5 bases and J lost 4 bases. The V gene's germline CDR1 is SSHAT and CDR2 FNYEAQ (reference sequence). The CDR3 sequence is CASSAGLAGGSDTQYF. CDR3 bases: TGTGCCAGCAGCGCCGGACTAGCGGGGGGGTCAGATACGCAGTATTTT.

This clone was seen a single time. CDR3 coding DNA: TGTGCCAGCAGACGGAGGACAGACCTATCATTTGGCTACACCTTC. It translates to CASRRRTDLSFGYTF. The chain recombines TRBV6-5 with TRBJ1-2, with D possibly matching TRBD1 (6 bases). The CDR3 totals 15 residues. Trimming took 6 bases from V and 7 from J, leaving 21 bases between them. The germline gives CDR1 MNHEY, CDR2 SVGAGI.

This clone has a handful of counts. The rearrangement uses TRBV5-1 and TRBJ1-6; 7 nucleotides line up with TRBD1. Germline values: CDR1 SGHRS, CDR2 YFSETQ. This CDR3 is 15 amino acids long. V was clipped by 4 bases and J by 10 bases; unmatched bases: 11. CDR3 DNA: TGCGCCAGCAGCGAAAGGCCCGGGACAGCGTCACCCCTCCACTTT. It is translated as CASSERPGTASPLHF. Full variable domain (remainder filled in from reference TRBV5-1 and TRBJ1-6): KAGVTQTPRYLIKTRGQQVTLSCSPISGHRSVSWYQQTPGQGLQFLFEYFSETQRNKGNFPGRFSGRQFSNSRSEMNVSTLELGDSALYLCASSERPGTASPLHFGNGTRLTVT.

V is TRBV19 and J is TRBJ1-2; D is uncertain. The CDR3 extends over 13 amino acids. The germline V gene encodes CDR1 LNHDA and CDR2 SQIVND (reference sequence). V shed 5 bases and J shed 3 bases, with 10 bases lying between them. The CDR3 bases are TGTGCCAGTAGTCTAACGGCGGACTATGGCTACACCTTC. Its protein product is CASSLTADYGYTF.

V usage is TRBV29-1 and J usage is TRBJ1-2; 8 bases line up with TRBD1. The germline CDR1 and CDR2 sequences are SQVTM and ANQGSEA. The V and J ends lost 4 bases and 1 base, in that order; junction bases with no gene match: 8. This CDR3 spans 15 amino acids. CDR3 amino acids: CSVVGDRPINYGYTF. The CDR3 nucleotides read TGCAGCGTTGTAGGGGACAGGCCGATTAACTATGGCTACACCTTC.

V gene TRBV5-4 combines with J gene TRBJ1-2; tentative D call: TRBD1 (5 bases). Germline V gene lookup returns CDR1 SGHNT and CDR2 YYREEE (reference sequence). V gave up 0 bases and J gave up 10 bases, with 7 bases separating them. The CDR3 covers 11 residues. This CDR3 is CASSLVGDYTF. CDR3 coding DNA: TGTGCCAGCAGCTTGGTAGGGGACTACACCTTC.

The V call is TRBV5-1, the J call TRBJ2-1; 11 nucleotides agree with TRBD2. J lost 4 bases, V lost 4 bases, and 4 bases had no gene match. This CDR3 is 15 amino acids long. Germline V gives CDR1 SGHRS, CDR2 YFSETQ. This CDR3 reads CASSAGLAEYNEQFF. Here the CDR3 DNA reads TGCGCCAGCAGCGCGGGACTAGCGGAGTACAATGAGCAGTTCTTC.